The clone carrying this T cell receptor (beta chain) was seen only a few times. Its specificity is unknown. The data are from a study of T-cell memory formation after mild COVID-19. Points from the study as a whole: Largely, contracting CD4+ clones fell within CM and EM, and contracting CD8+ clones within EMRA. Clones that contracted from day 15 to 85 had balanced CD4/CD8; later expanders were CD4+ biased.

Germline-derived CDR1 and CDR2 are DFQATT and SNEGSKA (reference sequence). The CDR3 spans 10 residues. V lost 5 bases, J lost 5 bases, and 6 bases lay in between. Each CDR3 protein gets one entry after TCRdb re-called the 5' RACE reads with MiXCR. The sample records some 250,000 distinct CDR3 sequences, 8% to 10% being singletons. Sequenced input: PBMCs or a T cell subset sorted from them (not recorded which). The rearrangement uses TRBV20-1 and TRBJ2-5; D gene uncertain. The source is a man aged 18-30 years who had mild COVID-19 (a few samples of this study predate the infection). Cell type and time point are not known. DNA for the CDR3: TGCAGTGCTGAGAAGGAGACCCAGTACTTC. This gives the protein CSAEKETQYF.